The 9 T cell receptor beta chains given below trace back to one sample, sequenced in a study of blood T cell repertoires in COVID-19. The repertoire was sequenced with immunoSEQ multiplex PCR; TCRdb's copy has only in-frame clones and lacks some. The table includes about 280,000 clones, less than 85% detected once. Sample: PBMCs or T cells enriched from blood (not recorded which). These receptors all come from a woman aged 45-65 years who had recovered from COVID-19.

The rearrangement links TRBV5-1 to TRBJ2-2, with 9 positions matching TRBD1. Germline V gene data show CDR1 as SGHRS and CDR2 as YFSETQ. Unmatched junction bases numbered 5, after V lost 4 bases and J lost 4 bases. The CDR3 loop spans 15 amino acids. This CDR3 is CASSRTGDFTGELFF. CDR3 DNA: TGCGCCAGCAGCAGGACAGGGGATTTCACCGGGGAGCTGTTTTTT.

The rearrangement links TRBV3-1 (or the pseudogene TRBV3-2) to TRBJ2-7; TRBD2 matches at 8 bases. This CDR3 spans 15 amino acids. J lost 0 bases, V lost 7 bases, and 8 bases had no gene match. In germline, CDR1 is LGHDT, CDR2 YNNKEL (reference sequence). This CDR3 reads CASTSGGVSSYEQYF. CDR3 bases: TGTGCCAGCACCTCCGGGGGGGTAAGCTCCTACGAGCAGTACTTC.

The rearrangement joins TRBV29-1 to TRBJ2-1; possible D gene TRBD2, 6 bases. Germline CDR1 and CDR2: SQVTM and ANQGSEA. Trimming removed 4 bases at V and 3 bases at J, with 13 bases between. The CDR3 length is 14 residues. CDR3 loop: CSVGAGSGYNEQFF. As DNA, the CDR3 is TGCAGCGTTGGGGCGGGGTCGGGCTACAATGAGCAGTTCTTC.

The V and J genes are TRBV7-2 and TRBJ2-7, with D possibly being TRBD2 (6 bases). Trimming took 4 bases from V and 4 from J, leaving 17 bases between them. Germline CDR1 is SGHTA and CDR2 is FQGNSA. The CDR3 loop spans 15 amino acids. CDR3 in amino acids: CASSYLRGKGYEQYF. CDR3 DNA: TGTGCCAGCAGCTACCTCCGGGGGAAGGGGTACGAGCAGTACTTC.

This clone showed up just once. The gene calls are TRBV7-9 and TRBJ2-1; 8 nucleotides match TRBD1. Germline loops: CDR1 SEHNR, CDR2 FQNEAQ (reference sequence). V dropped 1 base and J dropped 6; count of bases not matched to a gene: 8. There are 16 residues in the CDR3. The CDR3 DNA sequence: TGTGCCAGCAGCTTAGGCAGGACAGGGTGGACCAATGAGCAGTTCTTC. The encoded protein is CASSLGRTGWTNEQFF.

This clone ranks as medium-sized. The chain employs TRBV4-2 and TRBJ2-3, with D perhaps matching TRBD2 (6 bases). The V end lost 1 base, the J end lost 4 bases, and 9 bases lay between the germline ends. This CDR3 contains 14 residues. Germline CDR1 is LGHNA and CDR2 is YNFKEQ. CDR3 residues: CASSQGRESDTQYF. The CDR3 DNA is TGTGCCAGCAGCCAAGGCCGGGAGTCAGATACGCAGTATTTT.

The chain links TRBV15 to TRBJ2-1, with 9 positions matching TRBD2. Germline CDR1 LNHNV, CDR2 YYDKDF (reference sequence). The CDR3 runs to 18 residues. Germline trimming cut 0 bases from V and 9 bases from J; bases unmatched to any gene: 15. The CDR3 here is CATSREGAGGRAMSEQFF. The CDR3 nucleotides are TGTGCCACCAGCAGAGAGGGAGCGGGAGGCCGCGCAATGAGTGAGCAGTTCTTC.

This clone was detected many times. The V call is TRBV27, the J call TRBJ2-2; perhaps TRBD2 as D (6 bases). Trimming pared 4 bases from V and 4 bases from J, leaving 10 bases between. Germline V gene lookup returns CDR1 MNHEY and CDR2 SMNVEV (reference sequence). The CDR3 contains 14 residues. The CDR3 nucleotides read TGTGCCAGCAGTTGGGGAGGCGGCACCGGGGAGCTGTTTTTT. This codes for CASSWGGGTGELFF.

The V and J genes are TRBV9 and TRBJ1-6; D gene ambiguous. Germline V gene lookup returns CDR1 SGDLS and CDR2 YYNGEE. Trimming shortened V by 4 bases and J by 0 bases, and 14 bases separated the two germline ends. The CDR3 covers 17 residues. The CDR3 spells CASSLRDMSSYNSPLHF. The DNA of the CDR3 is TGTGCCAGCAGCCTCAGAGACATGAGCTCCTATAATTCACCCCTCCACTTT.